This passage covers 7 T cell receptor beta chains from one sample sequenced in a study of STAT3 mutations in large granular lymphocyte leukemia. General study points: At least one immunodominant TCR beta clonotype appeared in every T-cell large granular lymphocyte leukemia patient.

The protocol was immunoSEQ multiplex PCR, while the TCRdb copy is restricted to in-frame clones and leaves out a portion. Here the sample spans 6,500 to 9,500 clones, 70% to 75% being singletons. These receptors are not linked to any known antigen. The sequenced sample was peripheral blood mononuclear cells. These receptors all stem from a woman aged 35 to 49 with T-cell large granular lymphocyte leukemia. Some clones in this sample may be carry-over from other donors' samples.

This clone was recorded a few times. J is TRBJ1-1 and V is TRBV2, with D uncertain. From germline, CDR1 is SNHLY and CDR2 FYNNEI. The CDR3 is 11 amino acids. Trimming took off 6 bases at V and 5 bases at J, with 7 bases between the two ends. This CDR3 is CASSPGTEAFF. The CDR3 nucleotides read TGTGCCAGCAGCCCCGGGACTGAAGCTTTCTTT.

The chain couples TRBV30 to TRBJ1-1; no reliable D call. Germline CDR1 and CDR2: GTSNPN and SVGIG (reference sequence). Between the trimmed V and J ends, which lost 4 bases and 1 base, there was a span of 10 bases. CDR3 length equals 13 residues. The CDR3 coding sequence is TGTGCCTGGATTAGGAATCAGAACACTGAAGCTTTCTTT. Its translation is CAWIRNQNTEAFF.

The chain uses TRBV30 and TRBJ1-1; the D is unclear. Trimming cost V 2 bases and J 8 bases, with 9 bases left between them. Germline V gives CDR1 GTSNPN, CDR2 SVGIG (reference sequence). CDR3 length: 11 residues. CDR3 nucleotide sequence: TGTGCCTGGAGTCTCACCTGGGAAGCTTTCTTT. Its translation: CAWSLTWEAFF. Complete variable domain (other parts from reference TRBV30 and TRBJ1-1): SQTIHQWPATLVQPVGSPLSLECTVEGTSNPNLYWYRQAAGRGLQLLFYSVGIGQISSEVPQNLSASRPQDRQFILSSKKLLLSDSGFYLCAWSLTWEAFFGQGTRLTVV.

This chain links TRBV29-1 with TRBJ1-1; no definite D call. The V and J ends lost 1 base and 8 bases respectively, with 17 bases between them. CDR3 size: 14 residues. Germline CDR1 SQVTM, CDR2 ANQGSEA. The CDR3 reads CSVEGGEVDWEAFF. The DNA for the CDR3 is TGCAGCGTTGAAGGAGGCGAGGTCGACTGGGAAGCTTTCTTT.

This clone was picked up one time. J is TRBJ2-3 and V is TRBV5-1; the D gene could be TRBD1 or TRBD2 (5 bases each). Trimming removed 5 bases at V and 2 bases at J, with 21 bases between. In germline, CDR1 is SGHRS, CDR2 YFSETQ. CDR3 length: 17 residues. CDR3: CASSLPSYGASTDTQYF. The CDR3 bases are TGCGCCAGCAGTCTTCCGTCGTACGGGGCCTCCACAGATACGCAGTATTTT.

In this sample, this clone turned up once. The chain carries TRBV30 and TRBJ1-2; D gene unclear. The ends were cut back, 0 bases at V and 4 bases at J, with 6 bases in the middle. Germline values: CDR1 GTSNPN, CDR2 SVGIG (reference sequence). The CDR3 consists of 12 residues. The CDR3 DNA follows: TGTGCCTGGAGTGTAGCCTTCTATGGCTACACCTTC. Protein product: CAWSVAFYGYTF.

The V and J genes are TRBV30 and TRBJ2-6; the D is unclear. V was cut by 2 bases and J by 4 bases, with 9 bases left in between. Germline CDR1 reads GTSNPN; CDR2 reads SVGIG (reference sequence). The CDR3 runs to 14 residues. This CDR3 reads CAWSTVWGANVLTF. Here the CDR3 DNA reads TGTGCCTGGAGTACAGTGTGGGGGGCCAACGTCCTGACTTTC.